Below are 22 T cell receptor beta chains sequenced from a single sample in a study of post-analysis software for immune sequencing data. Sequencing libraries made from TCR beta cDNA carried unique molecular identifiers. MiXCR, applied by TCRdb to the PCR reads, yields one record per CDR3 protein. The table shows around 400,000 distinct CDR3 sequences, with roughly 30% occurring only once. Study-level findings and limits: Patients carried roughly 5 TRBV segments more frequently than controls did, and TRBV5-6, TRBV5-1 and TRBV20-1 were among them.

The antigens these receptors bind are not known. Material: blood. The receptors were sampled from a girl aged 10-17 years with multiple sclerosis.

The rearrangement uses TRBV12-3 or TRBV12-4 and TRBJ1-3; D ambiguous. CDR3 size: 13 residues. V was cut by 4 bases and J by 4 bases, with 8 bases left in between. The DNA of the CDR3 is TGTGCCAGCAGTTCCACAAGGGGAAACACCATATATTTT. Encoded protein: CASSSTRGNTIYF.

This clonotype has a single count. This chain connects TRBV7-9 to TRBJ1-5; D might be TRBD1 (6 bases). From germline, CDR1 is SEHNR and CDR2 FQNEAQ (reference sequence). The V gene lost 5 bases and the J gene lost 5 bases, with 16 bases spanning the gap. CDR3 length: 15 residues. CDR3 protein: CASSLGGGDHQPQHF. CDR3 sequence (DNA): TGTGCCAGCAGCCTAGGGGGAGGGGACCATCAGCCCCAGCATTTT.

Of note for this clonotype: One end of the junction does not line up with germline, which may come from a read error. The CDR3 region is CASSQLLSSGNTVYF. For the CDR3, the DNA is TGCGCCAGCAGCCAATTACTGAGCTCTGGAAACACCGTATATTTT. V is TRBV4-1 and J is TRBJ1-3; D not certain. In germline, CDR1 is MGHRA, CDR2 YSYEKL. CDR3 size: 15 residues.

The chain combines TRBV7-3 with TRBJ2-6; TRBD2 might be the D (6 bases). CDR1 is SGHTA and CDR2 is FQGTGA in the germline V gene. The CDR3 extends over 17 amino acids. The V end lost 0 bases, the J end lost 4 bases, and 13 bases lay between the germline ends. The chain's CDR3 is CASSLTGGNGGANVLTF. CDR3 DNA sequence: TGTGCCAGCAGCTTAACGGGAGGTAATGGCGGGGCCAACGTCCTGACTTTC.

The CDR3, as DNA: TGCAGTGCCCCGGGACCCTGGTTGGGTAATGAAAAACTGTTTTTT. It specifies CSAPGPWLGNEKLFF. The gene calls are TRBV20-1 and TRBJ1-4, with D possibly TRBD1 on 5 matching bases. The CDR3 totals 15 residues. Trimming removed 6 bases from V and 4 bases from J, with 18 bases in between. Looked up from germline, CDR1 is DFQATT and CDR2 is SNEGSKA (reference sequence).

The J gene is TRBJ2-6, the V gene TRBV5-6; weak D call: TRBD2 (5 bases). Germline CDR1 SGHDT, CDR2 YYEEEE. The CDR3 runs to 17 residues. The ends were cut back, 1 base at V and 3 bases at J, with 14 bases in the middle. CDR3 sequence reads: CASSLYNPLGGANVLTF. Written as DNA, the CDR3 is TGTGCCAGCAGCTTGTATAACCCACTAGGTGGGGCCAACGTCCTGACTTTC.

This clonotype has only a few counts. Here the CDR3 reads CASSQEPTGVYGYTF. The DNA of the CDR3 is TGCGCCAGCAGCCAAGAACCCACAGGGGTATATGGCTACACCTTC. J is TRBJ1-2 and V is TRBV4-1; 7 nucleotides align to TRBD1. The germline V gene encodes CDR1 MGHRA and CDR2 YSYEKL. Trimming cost V 0 bases and J 5 bases; bases outside gene matches: 6. The CDR3 runs to 15 residues.

The genes are TRBV6-5 and TRBJ1-3; 11 bases fit TRBD1. The junction had 1 base not matched to a gene; V was cut back by 4 bases and J by 2 bases. The CDR3 contains 15 residues. Germline CDR1 MNHEY, CDR2 SVGAGI. CDR3 sequence (DNA): TGTGCCAGCAGTTTGGGACAGGGGGCTGGAAACACCATATATTTT. This encodes CASSLGQGAGNTIYF.

The chain is built from TRBV11-2 and TRBJ2-1; 12 bases are shared with TRBD1. This CDR3 contains 19 residues. The J segment lost 4 bases and the V segment lost 6 bases, leaving 16 bases of the junction unmatched. CDR1 is SGHAT and CDR2 is FQNNGV in the germline V gene. DNA for the CDR3: TGTGCCAGCAGATTCGCCGGGACAGGGGGCCTGGGGGCATACAATGAGCAGTTCTTC. Translating gives CASRFAGTGGLGAYNEQFF.

The chain joins TRBV20-1 to TRBJ2-7, with 13 bases fitting TRBD2. This CDR3 is built from 14 residues. The junction had 2 bases not matched to a gene; V was cut back by 1 base and J by 5 bases. The germline V gene has CDR1 DFQATT and CDR2 SNEGSKA (reference sequence). CDR3 nucleotides: TGCAGTGCTAGAGGGACTAGCGGGGGCCACGAGCAGTACTTC. It encodes CSARGTSGGHEQYF.

V usage is TRBV7-3 and J usage is TRBJ1-1, with 8 nucleotides matching TRBD1. This CDR3 region has 18 residues. The V gene end was trimmed by 2 bases and the J gene end by 2 bases; junction bases not matched to a gene: 13. Germline V gene sequence: CDR1 SGHTA, CDR2 FQGTGA. The CDR3 loop is CASSLAPAGTGFNTEAFF. CDR3 nucleotide sequence: TGTGCCAGCAGCTTAGCCCCCGCCGGGACAGGATTCAACACTGAAGCTTTCTTT.

This clonotype was seen a few times. The gene calls are TRBV18 and TRBJ1-5, with a possible D match to TRBD1 (5 bases). Trimming pared 5 bases from V and 2 bases from J, leaving 13 bases between. The CDR3 runs to 15 residues. The V gene's germline CDR1 is KGHSH and CDR2 LQKENI. The CDR3, as DNA: TGTGCCAGCTCAGACCTGGGGGGGGGCAATCAGCCCCAGCATTTT. Translated, it gives CASSDLGGGNQPQHF.

This clonotype appeared a few times. J is TRBJ2-1 and V is TRBV6-2 or TRBV6-3; the match to TRBD2 covers 14 bases. The CDR3 is 19 amino acids. The V gene end was trimmed by 0 bases and the J gene end by 1 base; junction bases not matched to a gene: 5. Per the germline V gene, CDR1 is MNHEY and CDR2 is SVGEGT. CDR3 sequence (DNA): TGTGCCAGCAGTTACTCGACTAGCGGGGGGGTCTTATCCTACAATGAGCAGTTCTTC. Encoded protein: CASSYSTSGGVLSYNEQFF.

Comments on this clonotype: This may stem from a read error, because a much larger clone lies one nucleotide away. The CDR3 DNA reads TGTGCCAGCAGTTTGCGGAGGGGCTCCTACGAGCAGTACTTC. Protein: CASSLRRGSYEQYF. The chain couples TRBV12-3 or TRBV12-4 to TRBJ2-7, with TRBD2 as a possible D gene (6 bases). The CDR3 consists of 14 residues. V dropped 3 bases and J dropped 0 bases, with 9 bases sitting between them.

This clonotype was recorded once. V usage is TRBV5-1 and J usage is TRBJ2-1; 7 positions match TRBD1. Germline-derived CDR1 and CDR2 are SGHRS and YFSETQ. The ends lost 3 bases at V and 7 bases at J; junction bases unmatched: 4. The CDR3 covers 13 residues. CDR3 DNA sequence: TGCGCCAGCAGCTCGCAGGGGGAGAATGAGCAGTTCTTC. Its translation is CASSSQGENEQFF.

V usage is TRBV29-1 and J usage is TRBJ1-1; D remains ambiguous. CDR3 length equals 12 residues. The V end lost 8 bases, the J end lost 6 bases, and 16 bases lay between the germline ends. Germline values: CDR1 SQVTM, CDR2 ANQGSEA. As DNA, the CDR3 is TGCAGCTTCACCTCTGGCCTCGCTGAAGCTTTCTTT. It is translated as CSFTSGLAEAFF.

This clonotype was observed a single time. J is TRBJ2-5 and V is TRBV2; possible D gene TRBD1, 5 bases. The V end was cut by 2 bases, the J end by 4 bases, with 11 bases between. The CDR3 runs to 14 residues. Germline-derived CDR1 and CDR2 are SNHLY and FYNNEI. The CDR3: CASSERGVPETQYF. DNA for the CDR3: TGTGCCAGCAGTGAAAGGGGCGTACCAGAGACCCAGTACTTC.

The chain uses TRBV18 and TRBJ2-3; TRBD1 or TRBD2 may be the D gene (5 bases each). Germline V gene data show CDR1 as KGHSH and CDR2 as LQKENI. The CDR3 consists of 16 residues. V was cut by 2 bases and J by 0 bases, with 12 bases left in between. CDR3 in amino acids: CASSPGAGLSTDTQYF. DNA of the CDR3: TGTGCCAGCTCACCAGGGGCAGGACTTAGCACAGATACGCAGTATTTT.

The chain couples TRBV7-9 to TRBJ2-3; TRBD2 agrees at 11 bases. Unmatched junction bases numbered 8, after V lost 4 bases and J lost 5 bases. The CDR3 has 16 amino acids. Germline lookup yields CDR1 SEHNR and CDR2 FQNEAQ (reference sequence). CDR3: CASSWISGGARDTQYF. Here the CDR3 DNA reads TGTGCCAGCAGCTGGATTAGCGGGGGGGCAAGAGATACGCAGTATTTT.

This chain links TRBV7-8 with TRBJ2-2; 8 bases match TRBD1. The germline V gene has CDR1 SGHVS and CDR2 FQNEAQ. Unmatched junction bases numbered 7, after V lost 5 bases and J lost 5 bases. The CDR3 totals 15 residues. CDR3 protein: CASSPRDRMTGELFF. The CDR3 DNA is TGTGCCAGCAGCCCCCGGGACAGGATGACCGGGGAGCTGTTTTTT.

This clonotype has more than one count but fewer than ten. This sequence joins TRBV7-2 and TRBJ2-1, with 9 bases aligning to TRBD2. CDR1 and CDR2 (germline): SGHTA, FQGNSA. With V trimmed by 4 bases and J by 13 bases, 11 bases remained unmatched. The CDR3 runs 14 residues. CDR3 bases: TGTGCCAGCAGCTCCCTCATTGGCGGGGGGGTTCAGTTCTTC. It specifies CASSSLIGGGVQFF. Using reference TRBV7-2 and TRBJ2-1 for the parts outside the CDR3, the full variable domain is GAGVSQSPSNKVTEKGKDVELRCDPISGHTALYWYRQSLGQGLEFLIYFQGNSAPDKSGLPSDRFSAERTGGSVSTLTIQRTQQEDSAVYLCASSSLIGGGVQFFGPGTRLTVL.

CDR3 amino acids: CASKVRGDYGYTF. CDR3 bases: TGTGCCAGCAAGGTCCGGGGGGACTATGGCTACACCTTC. The rearrangement joins TRBV12-3 or TRBV12-4 to TRBJ1-2, with D maybe TRBD1 (5 bases). The CDR3 has 13 residues. Trimming took off 7 bases at V and 3 bases at J, with 12 bases between the two ends.